This TCR beta chain was recorded in a study of blood T cell repertoires in COVID-19. At the level of the study: PBMCs, B-cell-depleted T cells, or T cells were the source of the cDNA or gDNA that made up the material.

J gave up 9 bases and V 3 bases, and 9 bases lay outside the gene matches. The CDR3 contains 15 residues. Germline CDR1 and CDR2: MNHEY and SVGEGT. TCRdb's copy holds only in-frame clones and misses some; the assay was immunoSEQ multiplex PCR. The repertoire holds 350,000 to 450,000 clones, with more than 85% as singletons. Participants spanned ages about 18 to 100 years and resided in roughly 22 US areas. Cohorts were based on clinical histories the participants reported. Up to 2 weeks before entering the study, exposed participants had met a COVID-19 case. This receptor was identified in a woman between 35 and 50 years old who had been exposed to COVID-19. Sequenced material: PBMCs or T cells enriched from blood (not recorded which). J is TRBJ2-1 and V is TRBV6-2 or TRBV6-3; the match to TRBD2 covers 9 bases. The CDR3 here is CASSYPSGRYREQFF. In nucleotides, the CDR3 is TGTGCCAGCAGTTATCCCAGCGGGAGGTATCGTGAGCAGTTCTTC.